The next 20 T cell receptor beta chains were all read from a single sample in a study of cytomegalovirus exposure and HLA in healthy donors. In the PCR, 60 Vbeta and 13 Jbeta primers were used. Using immunoSEQ multiplex PCR, the repertoire was profiled, and TCRdb retains in-frame clones only, with some absent. The table has some 120,000 clones, about 77% seen once; the top ten hold more than 0.95%. Sequencing was done on a sample of PBMCs. These receptors all stem from a man between 45 and 60 years old in good health and CMV-seronegative.

The J gene is TRBJ2-7, the V gene TRBV5-1; 7 positions agree with TRBD1. The CDR3 is 15 residues long. Losses at the gene ends were 0 bases for V and 6 bases for J; bases not matched to a gene: 9. Germline-derived CDR1 and CDR2 are SGHRS and YFSETQ. The CDR3 protein is CASSLGATGSGEQYF. For the CDR3, the DNA is TGCGCCAGCAGCTTGGGAGCGACAGGGAGTGGCGAGCAGTACTTC.

This clone appeared once. V usage is TRBV18 and J usage is TRBJ2-5; D is possibly TRBD1 (5 bases). Germline V lookup: CDR1 KGHSH, CDR2 LQKENI. V lost 4 bases to trimming and J lost 4 bases, with 13 bases between them. There are 14 residues in the CDR3. CDR3 in DNA: TGTGCCAGCTCACGACAGCTCTCGGGAGAGACCCAGTACTTC. Translating it yields CASSRQLSGETQYF.

The rearrangement uses TRBV10-1 and TRBJ1-4, with 8 bases lining up with TRBD1. Per germline, CDR1 WNHNN and CDR2 SYGVQD (reference sequence). CDR3 size: 13 residues. The ends lost 11 bases at V and 16 bases at J; junction bases unmatched: 18. The CDR3 loop is CAHPGQGGSYAFF. The CDR3 bases are TGCGCCCATCCCGGACAGGGAGGGTCATATGCGTTTTTT.

The rearrangement joins TRBV7-2 to TRBJ2-3; 13 bases line up with TRBD2. The germline V gene encodes CDR1 SGHTA and CDR2 FQGNSA. The CDR3 extends over 17 amino acids. V lost 6 bases, J lost 0 bases, and 6 bases stayed unmatched. The CDR3 loop reads CASRPGTSGTSTDTQYF. CDR3 DNA sequence: TGTGCCAGCAGACCCGGGACTAGCGGGACTAGCACAGATACGCAGTATTTT.

This clone was observed a few times. V usage is TRBV14 and J usage is TRBJ1-4; TRBD1 agrees at 7 bases. Germline lookup yields CDR1 SGHDN and CDR2 FVKESK. Losses at the gene ends were 6 bases for V and 6 bases for J; bases not matched to a gene: 16. This CDR3 is 17 amino acids long. The CDR3 spells CASRRQGVRGSDEKLFF. CDR3 nucleotide sequence: TGTGCCAGCAGGCGACAGGGTGTTCGAGGGTCGGATGAAAAACTGTTTTTT.

The V and J genes are TRBV15 and TRBJ2-2; 7 nucleotides line up with TRBD1. J gave up 5 bases and V 5 bases, and 8 bases lay outside the gene matches. The CDR3 totals 15 residues. The V gene's germline CDR1 is LNHNV and CDR2 YYDKDF (reference sequence). The CDR3 DNA reads TGTGCCACCAGCGGCAACAGGGGCGGAACCGGGGAGCTGTTTTTT. Protein product: CATSGNRGGTGELFF.

This chain uses TRBV18 with TRBJ2-5, with D unclear. The CDR3 runs 14 residues. Germline values: CDR1 KGHSH, CDR2 LQKENI. V was cut by 3 bases and J by 1 base, with 9 bases left in between. CDR3 residues: CASSPRRGQETQYF. The CDR3 bases are TGTGCCAGCTCACCGCGGAGAGGCCAAGAGACCCAGTACTTC. Full variable domain (outside the CDR3, taken from reference TRBV18 and TRBJ2-5): NAGVMQNPRHLVRRRGQEARLRCSPMKGHSHVYWYRQLPEEGLKFMVYLQKENIIDESGMPKERFSAEFPKEGPSILRIQQVVRGDSAAYFCASSPRRGQETQYFGPGTRLLVL.

The CDR3 bases are TGTGCCAGCAGTGAATCGGACTCAGTAGCTTTCTTT. Protein: CASSESDSVAFF. V and J are TRBV25-1 and TRBJ1-1; D remains unclear. V was clipped by 1 base and J by 10 bases, with 10 bases between them. CDR1 is MGHDK and CDR2 is SYGVNS in the germline V gene. This CDR3 has 12 residues.

V is TRBV6-6 and J is TRBJ1-1; a weak D match, TRBD1 (6 bases). Trimming removed 3 bases at V and 0 bases at J, with 14 bases between. CDR3 length: 16 amino acids. CDR1 MNHNY and CDR2 SVGAGI come from the germline V gene (reference sequence). The CDR3 nucleotides are TGTGCCAGCAGTTATTCGGAGACAGGTATGAACACTGAAGCTTTCTTT. It yields the protein CASSYSETGMNTEAFF.

The chain combines TRBV11-3 with TRBJ1-1; D remains unclear. Germline values: CDR1 SGHNT, CDR2 YENEEA. V shed 2 bases and J shed 4 bases, with 5 bases lying between them. This CDR3 region has 12 residues. The CDR3 sequence: CASSLRGTEAFF. CDR3 bases: TGTGCCAGCAGCTTAAGAGGCACTGAAGCTTTCTTT.

V and J are TRBV5-4 and TRBJ2-6, with no clear D. The CDR3 runs 17 residues. The V end was cut by 4 bases, the J end by 0 bases, with 14 bases between. Germline-derived CDR1 and CDR2 are SGHNT and YYREEE (reference sequence). The CDR3 sequence: CASSATTPTSGANVLTF. The CDR3 region has the DNA TGTGCCAGCAGCGCTACCACCCCTACCTCTGGGGCCAACGTCCTGACTTTC.

This chain links TRBV5-1 with TRBJ2-5; 7 bases are a match to TRBD1. In germline, CDR1 is SGHRS, CDR2 YFSETQ. V lost 4 bases, J lost 5 bases, and 11 bases stayed unmatched. The CDR3 consists of 15 residues. The CDR3 nucleotides are TGCGCCAGCAGCCCGCAGGGGGTGATTAGGGAGACCCAGTACTTC. Residues: CASSPQGVIRETQYF.

In this sample, this clone turned up many times. The chain recombines TRBV5-1 with TRBJ2-5, with 8 bases aligning to TRBD2. In germline, CDR1 is SGHRS, CDR2 YFSETQ. V shed 0 bases, J shed 5 bases, and the junction held 6 bases outside the gene matches. This CDR3 has 15 residues. The CDR3: CASSLAGTGGETQYF. For the CDR3, the DNA is TGCGCCAGCAGCTTGGCAGGAACGGGAGGGGAGACCCAGTACTTC.

The chain carries TRBV5-1 and TRBJ2-1; 8 nucleotides match TRBD1. V shed 4 bases and J 2 bases; nucleotides not matched to a gene: 5. Germline V gene lookup returns CDR1 SGHRS and CDR2 YFSETQ. CDR3 length equals 15 residues. The chain's CDR3 is CASSQRQGTYNEQFF. The CDR3 DNA sequence: TGCGCCAGCAGCCAAAGACAGGGGACCTACAATGAGCAGTTCTTC.

The chain has TRBV19 and TRBJ2-2; 9 nucleotides agree with TRBD1. The junction had 6 bases not matched to a gene; V was cut back by 5 bases and J by 5 bases. The CDR3 contains 15 residues. The germline V gene encodes CDR1 LNHDA and CDR2 SQIVND (reference sequence). Written as DNA, the CDR3 is TGTGCCAGTAGTTCCGGGACAGGGCTTACCGGGGAGCTGTTTTTT. Translation gives CASSSGTGLTGELFF.

The chain has TRBV10-3 and TRBJ2-1; 10 bases map to TRBD2. V lost 7 bases, J lost 0 bases, and 6 bases stayed unmatched. The CDR3 loop spans 16 amino acids. Germline-derived CDR1 and CDR2 are ENHRY and SYGVKD. The CDR3 nucleotides are TGTGCCATCACGGGGACTAGCGCTAGCTCCTACAATGAGCAGTTCTTC. It specifies CAITGTSASSYNEQFF.

The V and J genes are TRBV18 and TRBJ2-2, with 7 bases identical to TRBD1. CDR3 length equals 15 residues. From germline, CDR1 is KGHSH and CDR2 LQKENI. V gave up 3 bases and J gave up 5 bases; unmatched junction bases: 6. As DNA, the CDR3 is TGTGCCAGCTCACCGGCCCAGGGGGAGACCGGGGAGCTGTTTTTT. Its protein is CASSPAQGETGELFF.

This clone has more than one count but fewer than ten. The V gene is TRBV28, the J gene TRBJ1-5; D call uncertain. CDR3 size: 14 residues. Trimming removed 5 bases at V and 4 bases at J, with 12 bases between. In germline, CDR1 is MDHEN, CDR2 SYDVKM. The chain's CDR3 is CASSPRTGNQPQHF. Here the CDR3 DNA reads TGTGCCAGCAGTCCTCGGACGGGGAATCAGCCCCAGCATTTT.

This chain links TRBV18 with TRBJ1-2; D uncertain. V lost 6 bases and J 5 bases, leaving 16 bases between the germline ends. Germline assignment: CDR1 KGHSH and CDR2 LQKENI. The CDR3 spans 14 residues. The CDR3 spells CASSSSPQKYGYTF. In DNA form, the CDR3 reads TGTGCCAGCTCGTCCAGCCCACAGAAGTATGGCTACACCTTC. The full variable domain, with the rest looked up from reference TRBV18 and TRBJ1-2, is NAGVMQNPRHLVRRRGQEARLRCSPMKGHSHVYWYRQLPEEGLKFMVYLQKENIIDESGMPKERFSAEFPKEGPSILRIQQVVRGDSAAYFCASSSSPQKYGYTFGSGTRLTVV.

The V and J genes are TRBV18 and TRBJ2-7, with 10 bases identical to TRBD1. Germline CDR1 is KGHSH and CDR2 is LQKENI. The CDR3 consists of 13 residues. V lost 5 bases, J lost 7 bases, and 5 bases stayed unmatched. This CDR3 reads CASSSGQGVEQYF. For the CDR3, the DNA is TGTGCCAGCTCATCAGGACAGGGGGTTGAGCAGTACTTC.